The source of this T cell receptor (beta chain) is a study of T cell repertoires in cytomegalovirus infection. At the level of the study: Public TCR beta signatures indicated both CMV infection and matching HLA type. General study findings and limits: HLA-C-restricted CMV clonotypes gave the most frequent clonotype in two of eight donors. Accumulated public TCR beta family frequency recognized individuals carrying CMV together with the relevant HLA.

In this sample, this clonotype turned up a few times. The target antigen is unknown. Using its own MiXCR run on the reads, TCRdb lists one record per CDR3 protein. Counted here are about 740,000 distinct CDR3 sequences, roughly 35% occurring once; the ten biggest clones make up roughly 2.8%. This receptor was taken from a human donor in good health (CMV status not recorded). Some clones in this sample may be carry-over from other donors' samples. The sequenced sample consisted of PBMCs.

In nucleotides, the CDR3 is TGTGCCAGCAGCTTGGGACAAGGGAAACAGCCCCAGCATTTT. It specifies CASSLGQGKQPQHF. The J gene is TRBJ1-5, the V gene TRBV11-2, with D perhaps matching TRBD1 (6 bases). The CDR3 has 14 amino acids. V lost 3 bases to trimming and J lost 7 bases, with 13 bases between them. CDR1 is SGHAT, CDR2 FQNNGV, per germline.